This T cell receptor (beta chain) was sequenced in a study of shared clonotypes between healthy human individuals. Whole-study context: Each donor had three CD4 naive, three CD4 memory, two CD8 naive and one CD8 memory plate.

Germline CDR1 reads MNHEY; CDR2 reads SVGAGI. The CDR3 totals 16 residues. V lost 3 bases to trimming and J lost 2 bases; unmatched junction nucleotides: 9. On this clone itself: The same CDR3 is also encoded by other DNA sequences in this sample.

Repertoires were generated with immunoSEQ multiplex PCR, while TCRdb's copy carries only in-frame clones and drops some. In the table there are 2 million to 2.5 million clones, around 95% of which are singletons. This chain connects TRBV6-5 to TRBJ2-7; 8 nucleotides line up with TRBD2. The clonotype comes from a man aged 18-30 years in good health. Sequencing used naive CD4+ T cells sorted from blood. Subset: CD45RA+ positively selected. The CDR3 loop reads CASSYSGRGAAYEQYF. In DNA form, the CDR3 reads TGTGCCAGCAGTTATTCCGGGCGGGGGGCCGCCTACGAGCAGTACTTC.